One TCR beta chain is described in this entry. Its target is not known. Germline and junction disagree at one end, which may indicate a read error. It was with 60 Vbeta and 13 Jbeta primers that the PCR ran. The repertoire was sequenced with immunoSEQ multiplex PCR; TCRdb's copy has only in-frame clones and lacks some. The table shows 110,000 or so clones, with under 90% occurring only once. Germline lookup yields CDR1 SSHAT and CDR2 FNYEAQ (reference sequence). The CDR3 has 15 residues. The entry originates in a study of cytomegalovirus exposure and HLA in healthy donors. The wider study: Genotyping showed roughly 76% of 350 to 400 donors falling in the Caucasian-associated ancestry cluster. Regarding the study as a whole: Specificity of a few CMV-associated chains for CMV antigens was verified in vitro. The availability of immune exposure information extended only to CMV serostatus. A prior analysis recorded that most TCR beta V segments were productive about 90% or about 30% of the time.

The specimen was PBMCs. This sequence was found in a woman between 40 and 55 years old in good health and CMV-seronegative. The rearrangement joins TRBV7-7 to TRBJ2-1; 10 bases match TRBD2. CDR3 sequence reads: CASSATGTSVNEQFF. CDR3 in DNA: TGTGCTAGCAGCGCCACCGGGACTAGCGTAAATGAGCAGTTCTTC.